This TCR beta chain was identified during a study of T cell clones after liver transplantation. Assay: immunoSEQ multiplex PCR; the TCRdb copy retains only in-frame clones and omits some. The data show over 90,000 clones, about 86% seen once. The CDR3 contains 13 residues. V was trimmed by 0 bases and J by 3 bases, leaving 6 bases between them. Germline values: CDR1 SGDLS, CDR2 YYNGEE. Specimen: CD4+ T cells from blood, collected approximately 50 months after liver transplant. This TCR was recovered from a human patient who received a liver transplant. T cells may partly derive from the graft donor. The chain carries TRBV9 and TRBJ2-5; D call uncertain. The CDR3: CASSVATEETQYF. CDR3 in DNA: TGTGCCAGCAGCGTAGCCACAGAAGAGACCCAGTACTTC.